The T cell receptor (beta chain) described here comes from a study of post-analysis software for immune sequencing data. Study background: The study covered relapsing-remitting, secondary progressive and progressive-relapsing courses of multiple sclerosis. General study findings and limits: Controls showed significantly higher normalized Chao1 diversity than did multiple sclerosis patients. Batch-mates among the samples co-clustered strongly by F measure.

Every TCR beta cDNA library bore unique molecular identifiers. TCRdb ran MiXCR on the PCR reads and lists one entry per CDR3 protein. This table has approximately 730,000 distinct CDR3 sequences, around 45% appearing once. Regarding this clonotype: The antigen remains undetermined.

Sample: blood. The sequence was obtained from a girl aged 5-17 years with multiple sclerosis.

This CDR3 reads CASSLVFGSQFF. CDR3 in DNA: TGTGCCAGCAGCTTAGTTTTCGGGAGTCAGTTCTTC. The chain carries TRBV7-2 and TRBJ2-1, with a weak D call TRBD2 (6 bases). The V gene lost 1 base and the J gene lost 13 bases, with 11 bases spanning the gap. Germline V gene sequence: CDR1 SGHTA, CDR2 FQGNSA. The CDR3 consists of 12 residues. The variable domain in full, with the rest retrieved from reference TRBV7-2 and TRBJ2-1, is GAGVSQSPSNKVTEKGKDVELRCDPISGHTALYWYRQSLGQGLEFLIYFQGNSAPDKSGLPSDRFSAERTGGSVSTLTIQRTQQEDSAVYLCASSLVFGSQFFGPGTRLTVL.